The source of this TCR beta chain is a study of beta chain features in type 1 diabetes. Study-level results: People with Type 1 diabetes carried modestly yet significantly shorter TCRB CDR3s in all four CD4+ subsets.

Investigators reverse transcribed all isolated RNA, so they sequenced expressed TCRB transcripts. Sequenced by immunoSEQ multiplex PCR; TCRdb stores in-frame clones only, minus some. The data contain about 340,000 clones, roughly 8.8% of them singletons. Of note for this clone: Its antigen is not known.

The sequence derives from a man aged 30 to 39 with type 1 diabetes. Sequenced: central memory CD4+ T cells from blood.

The CDR3, as DNA: TGTGCCAGCCTAATGGACAGGGAGAAGGCCCAGCATTTT. This codes for CASLMDREKAQHF. The J gene is TRBJ1-5, the V gene TRBV2; 8 bases align to TRBD1. This CDR3 has 13 amino acids. Losses at the gene ends were 8 bases for V and 11 bases for J; bases not matched to a gene: 11. Germline V gene sequence: CDR1 SNHLY, CDR2 FYNNEI.